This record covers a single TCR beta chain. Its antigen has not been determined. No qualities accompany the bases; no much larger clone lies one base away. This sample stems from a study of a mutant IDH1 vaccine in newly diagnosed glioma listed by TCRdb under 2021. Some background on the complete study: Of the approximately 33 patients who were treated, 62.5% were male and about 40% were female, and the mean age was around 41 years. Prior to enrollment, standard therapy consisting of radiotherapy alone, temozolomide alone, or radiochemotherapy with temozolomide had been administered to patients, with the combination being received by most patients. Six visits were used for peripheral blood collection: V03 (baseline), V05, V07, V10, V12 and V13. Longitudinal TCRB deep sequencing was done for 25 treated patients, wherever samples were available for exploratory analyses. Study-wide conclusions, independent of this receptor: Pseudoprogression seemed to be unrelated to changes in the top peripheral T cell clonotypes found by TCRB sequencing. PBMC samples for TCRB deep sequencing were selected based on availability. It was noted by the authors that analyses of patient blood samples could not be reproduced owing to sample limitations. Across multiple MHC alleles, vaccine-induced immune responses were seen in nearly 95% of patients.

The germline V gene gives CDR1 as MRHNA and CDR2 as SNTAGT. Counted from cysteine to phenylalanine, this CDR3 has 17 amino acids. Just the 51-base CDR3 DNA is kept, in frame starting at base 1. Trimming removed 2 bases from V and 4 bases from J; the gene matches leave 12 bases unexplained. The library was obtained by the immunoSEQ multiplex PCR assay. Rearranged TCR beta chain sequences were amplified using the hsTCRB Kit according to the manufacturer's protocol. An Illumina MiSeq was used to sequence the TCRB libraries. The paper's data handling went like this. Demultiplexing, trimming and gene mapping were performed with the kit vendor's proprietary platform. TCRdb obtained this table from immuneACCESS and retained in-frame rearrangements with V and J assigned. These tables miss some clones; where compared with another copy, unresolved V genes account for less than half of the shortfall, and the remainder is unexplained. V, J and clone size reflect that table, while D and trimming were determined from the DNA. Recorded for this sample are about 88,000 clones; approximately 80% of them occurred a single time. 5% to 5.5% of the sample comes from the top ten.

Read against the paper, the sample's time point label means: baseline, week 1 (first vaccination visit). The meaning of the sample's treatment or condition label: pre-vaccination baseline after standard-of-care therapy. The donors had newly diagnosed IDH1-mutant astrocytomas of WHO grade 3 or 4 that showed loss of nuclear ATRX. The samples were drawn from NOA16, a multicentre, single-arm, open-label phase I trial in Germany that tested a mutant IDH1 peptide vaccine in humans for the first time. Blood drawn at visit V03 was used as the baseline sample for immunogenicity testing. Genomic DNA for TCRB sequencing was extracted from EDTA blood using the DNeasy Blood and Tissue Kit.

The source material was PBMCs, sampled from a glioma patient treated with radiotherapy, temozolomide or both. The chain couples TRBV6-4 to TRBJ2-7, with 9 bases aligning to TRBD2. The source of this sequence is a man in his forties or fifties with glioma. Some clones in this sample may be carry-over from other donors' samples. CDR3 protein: CASSDNSEGLADYEQYF. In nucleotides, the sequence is TGTGCCAGCAGTGACAACTCAGAGGGACTAGCTGATTACGAGCAGTACTTC.